This T cell receptor (beta chain) was observed in a study of blood T cell repertoires in COVID-19. Germline V gene sequence: CDR1 SEHNR, CDR2 FQNEAQ (reference sequence). The CDR3 is 17 amino acids. V gave up 1 base and J gave up 4 bases, with 17 bases separating them. Only in-frame clones appear in the TCRdb table, and some are missing; sequencing was by immunoSEQ multiplex PCR. Of more than 150,000 clones listed, more than 75% are singletons. This TCR was recovered from a man between 40 and 49 years old with active or convalescent COVID-19. J is TRBJ2-1 and V is TRBV7-9, with D possibly matching TRBD1 (5 bases). Sequences were obtained from peripheral blood. The CDR3 loop reads CASSLGLGKKGYNEQFF. CDR3 nucleotide sequence: TGTGCCAGCAGCTTAGGTCTAGGGAAAAAGGGGTACAATGAGCAGTTCTTC.